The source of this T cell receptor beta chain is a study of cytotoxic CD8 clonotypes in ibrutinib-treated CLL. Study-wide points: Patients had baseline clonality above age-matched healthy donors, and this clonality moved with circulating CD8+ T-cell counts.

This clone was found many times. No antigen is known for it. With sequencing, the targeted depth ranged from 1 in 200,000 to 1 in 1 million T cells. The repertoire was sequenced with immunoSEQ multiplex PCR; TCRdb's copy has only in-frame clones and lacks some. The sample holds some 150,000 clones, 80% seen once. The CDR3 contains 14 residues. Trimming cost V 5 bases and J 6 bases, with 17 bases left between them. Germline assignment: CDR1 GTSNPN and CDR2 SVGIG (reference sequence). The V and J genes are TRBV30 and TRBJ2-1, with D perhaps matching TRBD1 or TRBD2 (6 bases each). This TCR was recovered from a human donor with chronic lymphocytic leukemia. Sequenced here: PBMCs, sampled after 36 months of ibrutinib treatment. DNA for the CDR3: TGTGCCTGGTTTCCAGGGGAGGACCTCAATGAGCAGTTCTTC. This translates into CAWFPGEDLNEQFF.